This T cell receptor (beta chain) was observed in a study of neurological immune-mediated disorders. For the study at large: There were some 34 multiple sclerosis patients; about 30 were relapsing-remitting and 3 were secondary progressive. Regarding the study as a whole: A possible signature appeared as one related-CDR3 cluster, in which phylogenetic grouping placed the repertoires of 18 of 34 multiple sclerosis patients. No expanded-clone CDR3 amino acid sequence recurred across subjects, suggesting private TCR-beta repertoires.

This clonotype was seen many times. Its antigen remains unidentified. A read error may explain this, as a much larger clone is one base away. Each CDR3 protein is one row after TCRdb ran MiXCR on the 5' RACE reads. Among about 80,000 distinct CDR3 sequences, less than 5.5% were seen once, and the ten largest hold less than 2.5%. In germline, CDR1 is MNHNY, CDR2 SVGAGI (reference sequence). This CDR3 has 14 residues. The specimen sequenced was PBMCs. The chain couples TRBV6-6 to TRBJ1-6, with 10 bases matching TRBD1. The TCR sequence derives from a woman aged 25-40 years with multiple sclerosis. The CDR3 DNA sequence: TGTGCCAGCACCAAGGGACAGGGGAGTTCACCCCTCAACTTT. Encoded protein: CASTKGQGSSPLNF.